The entry below describes one TCR beta chain. Its antigen remains unidentified. These data come from a study of CD8+ T cells in alopecia areata. As to treatment: oral pan-JAK inhibitor, 5-10 mg twice daily. V was clipped by 6 bases and J by 0 bases, with 15 bases between them. CDR3 length equals 14 residues. CDR1 is SQVTM, CDR2 ANQGSEA, per germline. RNA extraction was followed by reverse transcription into cDNA, which acted as the sequencing template. Only in-frame clones appear in the TCRdb table, and some are missing; sequencing was by immunoSEQ multiplex PCR. Of tens of thousands of clones listed, around 67% are singletons. Findings and limits, study-wide: Having just one nonresponder leaves the connection between baseline CD8+ expansion and response unresolved. Administration of tofacitinib significantly diminished scalp clonality and expanded CD8+ clones within the top 100.

The chain is built from TRBV29-1 and TRBJ2-7, with D possibly TRBD1 on 6 matching bases. This TCR came from a human donor with alopecia areata. The sample in question was CD8+ T cells sorted from blood, obtained at week 24, from a patient treated with tofacitinib. The CDR3 here is CSVQGQESSYEQYF. Here the CDR3 DNA reads TGCAGCGTCCAGGGGCAGGAAAGCTCCTACGAGCAGTACTTC.